Following are 25 T cell receptor beta chains from one sample sequenced in a study of patients and donors after allogeneic stem cell transplantation. From the RT-PCR reads, TCRdb called clonotypes with MiXCR, one entry per CDR3 protein. The sample includes about a million distinct CDR3 sequences, under 20% of them seen just once. The source material was blood, either unsorted or a sorted T cell fraction (not recorded which). The receptors were gathered from a human donor who was either an allogeneic HSCT recipient or a stem cell or donor lymphocyte infusion donor (not recorded which). It is not recorded whose cells these are; they may come from a transplant donor.

In its sample, this clonotype was seen a few times. This chain links TRBV12-3 or TRBV12-4 with TRBJ1-3, with D possibly matching TRBD1 (6 bases). V lost 3 bases and J 2 bases, leaving 11 bases between the germline ends. This CDR3 is 15 amino acids long. The CDR3 region is CASSFGGLTGNTIYF. The CDR3 DNA follows: TGTGCCAGCAGTTTCGGGGGGCTGACTGGAAACACCATATATTTT.

This chain connects TRBV5-1 to TRBJ2-5; 7 nucleotides line up with TRBD1. Germline CDR1 reads SGHRS; CDR2 reads YFSETQ. V lost 3 bases to trimming and J lost 1 base; unmatched junction nucleotides: 9. The CDR3 loop spans 16 amino acids. The CDR3 bases are TGCGCCAGCAGCTCCGACCCCGGGACAGCCCAAGAGACCCAGTACTTC. Translating it yields CASSSDPGTAQETQYF.

V gene TRBV5-5 combines with J gene TRBJ1-2, with D unclear. Germline CDR1 reads SGHKS; CDR2 reads YYEKEE (reference sequence). Trimming took 4 bases from V and 8 from J, leaving 12 bases between them. The CDR3 consists of 12 residues. CDR3 in DNA: TGTGCCAGCAGCCAAGAAGTCTGGGGCTACACCTTC. Its protein product is CASSQEVWGYTF. The full variable domain, its missing parts supplied by reference TRBV5-5 and TRBJ1-2, is DAGVTQSPTHLIKTRGQQVTLRCSPISGHKSVSWYQQVLGQGPQFIFQYYEKEERGRGNFPDRFSARQFPNYSSELNVNALLLGDSALYLCASSQEVWGYTFGSGTRLTVV.

This clonotype turned up a few times. The chain recombines TRBV27 with TRBJ2-1; weak D call: TRBD1 (5 bases). Trimming shortened V by 3 bases and J by 10 bases, and 16 bases separated the two germline ends. CDR3 size: 14 residues. Germline V gene data show CDR1 as MNHEY and CDR2 as SMNVEV (reference sequence). CDR3 sequence: CASSFQGMEHEQFF. The CDR3 nucleotides read TGTGCCAGCAGTTTCCAGGGTATGGAACACGAGCAGTTCTTC.

This clonotype came up a few times. The chain links TRBV7-8 to TRBJ2-1; tentatively, D is TRBD2 (6 bases). This CDR3 is 16 amino acids long. The germline CDR1 and CDR2 sequences are SGHVS and FQNEAQ. With 5 bases removed from V and 3 bases from J, the gap between germline ends came to 17 bases. The CDR3 loop reads CASSPGRGTRYNEQFF. The CDR3 DNA follows: TGTGCCAGCAGCCCTGGGCGAGGGACTCGCTACAATGAGCAGTTCTTC. The full variable domain, completed using reference TRBV7-8 and TRBJ2-1, is GAGVSQSPRYKVAKRGQDVALRCDPISGHVSLFWYQQALGQGPEFLTYFQNEAQLDKSGLPSDRFFAERPEGSVSTLKIQRTQQEDSAVYLCASSPGRGTRYNEQFFGPGTRLTVL.

The chain is built from TRBV6-1 and TRBJ2-5, with D possibly being TRBD2 (7 bases). Looked up from germline, CDR1 is MNHNS and CDR2 is SASEGT. V dropped 3 bases and J dropped 6 bases, with 26 bases sitting between them. The CDR3 is made up of 18 amino acids. The CDR3 region has the DNA TGTGCCAGCAGTGACTCTGGAGGGGGAGGGGGTCGAAGGAAGACCCAGTACTTC. It yields the protein CASSDSGGGGGRRKTQYF.

The table lists this clonotype with a few counts. V usage is TRBV5-1 and J usage is TRBJ2-2, with 12 bases lining up with TRBD2. Germline V lookup: CDR1 SGHRS, CDR2 YFSETQ. This CDR3 has 19 amino acids. V lost 1 base to trimming and J lost 4 bases; unmatched junction nucleotides: 11. The CDR3 nucleotides are TGCGCCAGCAGCTTGCCGGCTAGCGGGAGGGCCCGGGGCACCGGGGAGCTGTTTTTT. Amino acid sequence: CASSLPASGRARGTGELFF.

The chain employs TRBV3-1 and TRBJ2-2, with D unresolved. Trimming left V 0 bases short and J 2 bases short, with 10 bases between. The CDR3 totals 16 residues. Germline values: CDR1 LGHDT, CDR2 YNNKEL (reference sequence). The CDR3 here is CASSQERMRNTGELFF. DNA for the CDR3: TGTGCCAGCAGCCAAGAACGGATGAGAAACACCGGGGAGCTGTTTTTT.

Only a few counts were recorded for this clonotype. The gene calls are TRBV12-3 or TRBV12-4 and TRBJ2-5; D is unclear. This CDR3 has 15 amino acids. The V and J ends lost 6 bases and 0 bases respectively, with 14 bases between them. The CDR3 region is CASSSQIGYQETQYF. The CDR3, as DNA: TGTGCCAGCAGCTCCCAAATAGGGTACCAAGAGACCCAGTACTTC.

This clonotype was detected a few times. The CDR3 DNA reads TGTGCCAGCACCTCCGGACAGGGCGAGCAGTACTTC. Protein sequence: CASTSGQGEQYF. V gene TRBV5-6 combines with J gene TRBJ2-7, with TRBD1 matching 8 bases. Looked up from germline, CDR1 is SGHDT and CDR2 is YYEEEE. This CDR3 has 12 amino acids. V trimming: 6 bases; J trimming: 6 bases; junction bases outside the gene matches: 5.

The chain recombines TRBV11-2 with TRBJ2-7, with D tentatively TRBD2 (6 bases). V lost 2 bases to trimming and J lost 0 bases, with 14 bases between them. The germline V gene encodes CDR1 SGHAT and CDR2 FQNNGV. CDR3 size: 16 residues. CDR3 in DNA: TGTGCCAGCAGCTTATTAAGCGGGTCAAGCTCCTACGAGCAGTACTTC. Amino acids: CASSLLSGSSSYEQYF. Combining the CDR3 with reference TRBV11-2 and TRBJ2-7 gives the whole variable domain EAGVAQSPRYKIIEKRQSVAFWCNPISGHATLYWYQQILGQGPKLLIQFQNNGVVDDSQLPKDRFSAERLKGVDSTLKIQPAKLEDSAVYLCASSLLSGSSSYEQYFGPGTRLTVT.

This clonotype occurred a few times. V usage is TRBV6-5 and J usage is TRBJ1-3, with D possibly matching TRBD1 (6 bases). Trimming removed 2 bases at V and 5 bases at J, with 16 bases between. The CDR3 consists of 16 residues. Germline V gene sequence: CDR1 MNHEY, CDR2 SVGAGI. The chain's CDR3 is CASSYPPPGDRNTIYF. DNA for the CDR3: TGTGCCAGCAGTTACCCTCCGCCGGGGGACAGAAACACCATATATTTT.

The table lists this clonotype with a few counts. The chain employs TRBV5-1 and TRBJ2-1; TRBD1 matches at 10 bases. This CDR3 region has 16 residues. Germline CDR1 SGHRS, CDR2 YFSETQ. With V trimmed by 0 bases and J by 3 bases, 3 bases remained unmatched. The CDR3 DNA follows: TGCGCCAGCAGCTTGGGAGGGACAGGGGTCTACAATGAGCAGTTCTTC. Its translation: CASSLGGTGVYNEQFF.

This clonotype has just a few counts. The chain has TRBV20-1 and TRBJ2-2, with 7 bases identical to TRBD1. Germline V gene lookup returns CDR1 DFQATT and CDR2 SNEGSKA (reference sequence). Germline trimming cut 6 bases from V and 1 base from J; bases unmatched to any gene: 8. The CDR3 contains 15 residues. The CDR3 coding sequence is TGCAGTGCCCATCCGGGACAGCAGAACACCGGGGAGCTGTTTTTT. It codes for CSAHPGQQNTGELFF.

This chain connects TRBV7-3 to TRBJ2-1; TRBD2 agrees at 9 bases. The CDR3 contains 18 residues. Losses at the gene ends were 1 base for V and 5 bases for J; bases not matched to a gene: 12. Germline CDR1 is SGHTA and CDR2 is FQGTGA. CDR3 region: CASSLRSSGLAGNNEQFF. CDR3 coding DNA: TGTGCCAGCAGCTTAAGGTCCAGTGGTCTAGCGGGAAACAATGAGCAGTTCTTC.

The chain uses TRBV5-1 and TRBJ2-2; D gene unclear. The CDR3 has 16 amino acids. V dropped 4 bases and J dropped 1 base, with 14 bases sitting between them. Germline V gene sequence: CDR1 SGHRS, CDR2 YFSETQ. CDR3 amino acids: CASSGTTRENTGELFF. In nucleotides, the CDR3 is TGCGCCAGCAGCGGCACGACAAGGGAGAACACCGGGGAGCTGTTTTTT.

The table lists this clonotype with many counts. This CDR3 reads CASSLDRYSNQPQHF. In DNA form, the CDR3 reads TGTGCCAGCAGTTTGGACAGATATAGCAATCAGCCCCAGCATTTT. The chain carries TRBV27 and TRBJ1-5; D is perhaps TRBD1 (6 bases). With 3 bases removed from V and 0 bases from J, the gap between germline ends came to 9 bases. CDR3 length: 15 residues. The germline CDR1 and CDR2 sequences are MNHEY and SMNVEV (reference sequence).

This chain uses TRBV20-1 with TRBJ1-5, with D uncertain. Deletions cut 6 bases from V and 0 bases from J, with 12 bases between. Germline V gene data show CDR1 as DFQATT and CDR2 as SNEGSKA (reference sequence). The CDR3 is made up of 14 amino acids. The CDR3 DNA is TGCAGTGCAGAGGCAGGATTTAGCAATCAGCCCCAGCATTTT. Encoded protein: CSAEAGFSNQPQHF.

This clonotype was observed at least ten times. This sequence joins TRBV5-1 and TRBJ1-2; a weak D match, TRBD1 (5 bases). The germline V gene has CDR1 SGHRS and CDR2 YFSETQ. The CDR3 contains 15 residues. Trimming cost V 0 bases and J 4 bases, with 13 bases left between them. Here the CDR3 reads CASSLGSQVFYGYTF. CDR3 coding DNA: TGCGCCAGCAGCTTGGGATCACAGGTTTTCTATGGCTACACCTTC.

V and J are TRBV7-2 and TRBJ2-5, with D possibly being TRBD1 (6 bases). Trimming pared 3 bases from V and 5 bases from J, leaving 16 bases between. CDR3 size: 15 residues. The germline V gene has CDR1 SGHTA and CDR2 FQGNSA. CDR3 loop: CASSLGWGLGETQYF. CDR3 nucleotide sequence: TGTGCCAGCAGCTTGGGTTGGGGGCTCGGGGAGACCCAGTACTTC.

There are a few counts of this clonotype. The J gene is TRBJ2-7, the V gene TRBV3-1, with D perhaps matching TRBD1 (5 bases). The CDR3 totals 13 residues. Germline assignment: CDR1 LGHDT and CDR2 YNNKEL (reference sequence). With 0 bases removed from V and 6 bases from J, the gap between germline ends came to 9 bases. CDR3 loop: CASSQDLGREQYF. The CDR3 DNA reads as TGTGCCAGCAGCCAAGACCTGGGGCGCGAGCAGTACTTC.

The chain recombines TRBV24-1 with TRBJ1-3, with D unclear. There are 14 residues in the CDR3. Between the trimmed V and J ends, which lost 9 bases and 5 bases, there was a span of 16 bases. CDR1 is KGHDR, CDR2 SFDVKD, per germline. The CDR3 coding sequence is TGTGCCACCGGCAGTGGAGATAAAAGAAACACCATATATTTT. It specifies CATGSGDKRNTIYF.

This clonotype was observed a handful of times. This chain connects TRBV6-1 to TRBJ2-5; TRBD2 matches 9 bases. V dropped 6 bases and J dropped 2; count of bases not matched to a gene: 7. Germline V lookup: CDR1 MNHNS, CDR2 SASEGT. This CDR3 comprises 15 residues. In DNA form, the CDR3 reads TGTGCCAGCAGCCCGGGACTAGCAGATCAAGAGACCCAGTACTTC. The encoded protein is CASSPGLADQETQYF.

The chain combines TRBV30 with TRBJ2-1, with 11 bases aligning to TRBD2. The germline gives CDR1 GTSNPN, CDR2 SVGIG (reference sequence). With 0 bases clipped from V and 12 bases from J, the junction kept 1 base outside the gene matches. The CDR3 loop spans 12 amino acids. In DNA form, the CDR3 reads TGTGCCTGGAGTGTACTAGCGGGAGCGCAGTTCTTC. Residues: CAWSVLAGAQFF.

This clonotype was counted only a few times. The rearrangement joins TRBV6-1 to TRBJ1-6; weak D call: TRBD1 (6 bases). CDR3 size: 15 residues. CDR1 and CDR2 from the germline V gene are MNHNS and SASEGT. Trimming shortened V by 2 bases and J by 10 bases, and 15 bases separated the two germline ends. CDR3 sequence reads: CASSEQGQRGSPLHF. The CDR3, as DNA: TGTGCCAGCAGTGAACAGGGGCAAAGGGGATCACCCCTCCACTTT.